This TCR beta chain was found in a study of T cells after yellow fever vaccination (dated by TCRdb to about 2019). For context, the study as a whole: Libraries from fractions with low cell numbers were prepared with the SMART-Seq v4 Ultra Low Input RNA kit. The cohort comprised two healthy male donors, one aged 18 to 29 and one aged 30 to 40 years. Blood samples were taken at several timepoints before and after primary and secondary immunization, and bulk PBMC replicates and cell subsets were isolated. To follow T-cell clones before and after both primary and booster YFV17D yellow fever vaccination, bulk TCR alpha and beta repertoires underwent longitudinal sequencing.

What the research found in general, with its limitations: A small fraction of clonotypes appeared in both the CD4 and CD8 compartments, likely as a result of convergent recombination. Compared with the primary T-cell response, the secondary T-cell response was faster but weaker, reaching its peak on day 5 rather than on day 15. The study included only a couple of donors, which limits how far the findings can be generalized. Because abundant contaminating clonotypes from the bulk population could be contained in FACS-sorted repertoires, computational filtering was required. After the booster, most of the clones that had expanded following primary vaccination were detected again (roughly 97% of CD4 and more than 85% of CD8), which suggests that memory was broadly maintained.

TCR cDNA was synthesized by 5'RACE template switching, which introduced a universal primer site and unique molecular identifiers. cDNA synthesis was primed from both the TCR alpha and TCR beta constant segments. Libraries were amplified in two PCR steps, with sample barcodes and sequencing adapters added in the second step. Libraries were sequenced on Illumina HiSeq 2500 (2x100 bp) or NovaSeq (2x150 bp). On the authors' methods: Demultiplexing of reads and collapsing into UMI consensus sequences were performed with MIGEC, and V(D)J alignment was carried out with MiXCR. Vaccine-responding clonotypes were defined with edgeR using replicate PBMC samples, requiring FDR below 0.01 and a log2 fold change above 5 up to day 15. CD4 or CD8 identity was assigned to each bulk clonotype according to whether the clonotype was present at higher abundance in the sequenced CD4 repertoire or the sequenced CD8 repertoire. TCRdb reprocessed the public reads (quality trimming at Q25 with fastp, clone calling with MiXCR) and kept in-frame beta chains. Rows with one shared CDR3 protein collapse into an entry with the most common genes and DNA. TCRdb's processing, not the study's, gives the V and J calls here. The table for this sample lists 450,000 to 650,000 distinct CDR3 sequences; roughly 12% of them were counted only once. Over 12% of the sample lies in the top ten.

Looking up the germline V gene (reference sequence) yields CDR1 WNHNN and CDR2 SYGVQD. From the cysteine up to the phenylalanine, the CDR3 has a length of 15 residues. The only DNA kept is the CDR3, 45 bases in frame from the first base. V trim: 0 bases; J trim: 0 bases; unmatched bases: 1. Taken with the paper, the label for treatment or condition translates to: live attenuated yellow fever vaccine strain. At every blood-draw timepoint, two biological replicates of bulk PBMCs were collected. PBMCs were isolated from peripheral blood using a standard Ficoll-Paque protocol. TriZol was used to extract RNA from bulk PBMCs, CD4 and CD8 fractions, and dextramer-positive and dextramer-negative fractions. On this clonotype: Its antigen specificity is not known. There are no base qualities to consult, and no much larger clone falls within one base.

Here the sequenced sample was PBMCs, taken on the day of the yellow fever booster vaccination. The clonotype originates from a man aged 25 to 40 who received the YFV17D yellow fever vaccine. Recombination connected TRBV10-1 to TRBJ2-7, and 8 junction bases match TRBD2. The DNA sequence is TGCGCCAGCAGTGAGTCACTAGCGGCCTCCTACGAGCAGTACTTC. Translated, it reads CASSESLAASYEQYF.